These 20 T cell receptor beta chains share one sample of origin, sequenced in a study of siplizumab effects on memory and regulatory T cells. The data were produced by immunoSEQ multiplex PCR, yet TCRdb's version contains in-frame clones alone and is incomplete. Of about 91,000 clones listed, 93% are singletons. What was sequenced was CD8+ T cells sorted from blood. The origin of the receptors is a human donor in good health.

This clone was recorded once. The chain is built from TRBV7-9 and TRBJ2-7; 9 bases fit TRBD2. V lost 5 bases to trimming and J lost 4 bases; unmatched junction nucleotides: 9. This CDR3 region has 15 residues. CDR1 and CDR2 from the germline V gene are SEHNR and FQNEAQ (reference sequence). CDR3 in DNA: TGTGCCAGCAGCCCCCTCGGGAGCGGGGGGTACGAGCAGTACTTC. Translation: CASSPLGSGGYEQYF.

This chain connects TRBV13 to TRBJ2-4; D is ambiguous. Germline-derived CDR1 and CDR2 are PRHDT and FYEKMQ (reference sequence). The germline V and J ends were trimmed by 0 bases and 6 bases, with 3 bases remaining between them. CDR3 length: 12 amino acids. CDR3 residues: CASSLGINIQYF. For the CDR3, the DNA is TGTGCCAGCAGCTTAGGGATAAACATTCAGTACTTC.

As regards this clone: At the DNA level, this CDR3 is encoded by other sequences in the same sample as well. The chain is built from TRBV27 and TRBJ2-7, with a tentative D call TRBD1 (6 bases). The CDR3 length is 14 residues. Between the trimmed V and J ends, which lost 2 bases and 3 bases, there was a span of 11 bases. Germline CDR1 MNHEY, CDR2 SMNVEV (reference sequence). CDR3 nucleotides: TGTGCCAGCAGTTTACGGGGACACGGCTACGAGCAGTACTTC. Translated: CASSLRGHGYEQYF.

The J gene is TRBJ2-3, the V gene TRBV23-1, with D possibly matching TRBD1 (6 bases). TRBV23-1 is an open reading frame, and its role is uncertain. V lost 1 base and J lost 1, with 15 bases in between. This CDR3 has 17 residues. The CDR3 coding sequence is TGCGCCAGCAGTCAATATCGGTGCGCAGGGGGCACAGATACGCAGTATTTT. Amino acid sequence: CASSQYRCAGGTDTQYF.

V usage is TRBV5-1 and J usage is TRBJ1-6; TRBD1 matches 8 bases. The CDR3 is 17 residues long. The ends lost 4 bases at V and 10 bases at J; junction bases unmatched: 16. Germline assignment: CDR1 SGHRS and CDR2 YFSETQ. The CDR3: CASSLLGWTGKDSPLHF. The DNA of the CDR3 is TGCGCCAGCAGCCTCCTAGGATGGACAGGGAAGGACTCACCCCTCCACTTT.

V gene TRBV28 combines with J gene TRBJ2-7, with D unclear. CDR1 and CDR2 (germline): MDHEN, SYDVKM. The CDR3 totals 16 residues. Trimming took off 3 bases at V and 0 bases at J, with 15 bases between the two ends. CDR3 sequence: CASSFFGSYTSYEQYF. The CDR3 region has the DNA TGTGCCAGCAGTTTTTTCGGTAGCTACACCTCCTACGAGCAGTACTTC.

This clone was seen only a few times. The chain employs TRBV7-9 and TRBJ2-7; a weak D match, TRBD1 (6 bases). V shed 1 base and J shed 3 bases, with 13 bases lying between them. The germline V gene has CDR1 SEHNR and CDR2 FQNEAQ (reference sequence). The CDR3 sequence is 15 residues long. For the CDR3, the DNA is TGTGCCAGCAGCTTAGGACAGGACCTCTTCTACGAGCAGTACTTC. Translated: CASSLGQDLFYEQYF.

This clone occurred once. This chain links TRBV11-3 with TRBJ2-4, with 9 bases lining up with TRBD1. This CDR3 has 13 amino acids. The V gene end was trimmed by 1 base and the J gene end by 15 bases; junction bases not matched to a gene: 7. Germline CDR1 SGHNT, CDR2 YENEEA. The CDR3: CASSLGSKTGGYF. DNA of the CDR3: TGTGCCAGCAGCTTAGGATCCAAGACAGGGGGGTACTTC.

This rearrangement joins TRBV30 to TRBJ1-5, with D maybe TRBD1 (6 bases). The CDR3 contains 14 residues. Trimming took off 0 bases at V and 6 bases at J, with 12 bases between the two ends. CDR1 and CDR2 from the germline V gene are GTSNPN and SVGIG (reference sequence). CDR3 protein: CAWSVHRVLQPQHF. In DNA form, the CDR3 reads TGTGCCTGGAGTGTACACAGGGTTCTTCAGCCCCAGCATTTT.

CDR3: CASSFNGGKDTQYF. CDR3 sequence (DNA): TGTGCCAGCAGCTTTAACGGGGGGAAAGATACGCAGTATTTT. This chain joins TRBV7-6 and TRBJ2-3; TRBD2 matches at 7 bases. The CDR3 totals 14 residues. CDR1 is SGHVS, CDR2 FNYEAQ, per germline. Trimming took 3 bases from V and 5 from J; bases not matched to a gene: 5.

The chain carries TRBV4-2 and TRBJ2-7, with 11 bases identical to TRBD2. The CDR3 sequence is 15 residues long. Germline V gives CDR1 LGHNA, CDR2 YNFKEQ. The V segment lost 0 bases and the J segment 5 bases; nucleotides outside the gene matches: 3. For the CDR3, the DNA is TGTGCCAGCAGCCAAGATCAACTAGCGGGAGACGAGCAGTACTTC. Residues: CASSQDQLAGDEQYF.

The chain recombines TRBV27 with TRBJ1-2; D is uncertain. V was trimmed by 6 bases and J by 4 bases, leaving 15 bases between them. Germline V gives CDR1 MNHEY, CDR2 SMNVEV (reference sequence). The CDR3 is 14 amino acids. The CDR3 region is CASRPAGSGYGYTF. The CDR3 coding sequence is TGTGCCAGCAGGCCAGCTGGTTCGGGCTATGGCTACACCTTC.

This sequence joins TRBV5-8 and TRBJ2-5, with 9 nucleotides matching TRBD2. This CDR3 contains 15 residues. Germline V gene sequence: CDR1 SGHTS, CDR2 YDEGEE. After removal of 0 bases from V and 2 bases from J, the junction contained 2 bases not matched to a gene. The CDR3 reads CASSLASGGQETQYF. CDR3 sequence (DNA): TGTGCCAGCAGCTTGGCCAGCGGGGGGCAAGAGACCCAGTACTTC.

The gene calls are TRBV7-6 and TRBJ1-2; D is undetermined. CDR1 is SGHVS and CDR2 is FNYEAQ in the germline V gene. The CDR3 consists of 13 residues. The V end was cut by 3 bases, the J end by 8 bases, with 13 bases between. DNA for the CDR3: TGTGCCAGCAGCTTTGAAGGCTCGGGCGGCTACACCTTC. It translates to CASSFEGSGGYTF.

The chain couples TRBV19 to TRBJ2-1; 7 positions agree with TRBD2. Trimming at V came to 0 bases and at J to 0 bases, leaving 8 bases not matched to a gene. The CDR3 totals 18 residues. The germline V gene has CDR1 LNHDA and CDR2 SQIVND (reference sequence). The CDR3 loop reads CASSIDLGGSVSYNEQFF. CDR3 coding DNA: TGTGCCAGTAGTATAGATCTGGGCGGGAGCGTCTCCTACAATGAGCAGTTCTTC. Full variable domain (remainder filled in from reference TRBV19 and TRBJ2-1): DGGITQSPKYLFRKEGQNVTLSCEQNLNHDAMYWYRQDPGQGLRLIYYSQIVNDFQKGDIAEGYSVSREKKESFPLTVTSAQKNPTAFYLCASSIDLGGSVSYNEQFFGPGTRLTVL.

The chain carries TRBV7-2 and TRBJ2-7; 8 bases match TRBD1. From germline, CDR1 is SGHTA and CDR2 FQGNSA. The CDR3 totals 14 residues. V was clipped by 2 bases and J by 4 bases; unmatched bases: 4. The CDR3 nucleotides read TGTGCCAGCAGCTTATATGGGACAGGATACGAGCAGTACTTC. Amino acids: CASSLYGTGYEQYF.

This clone was detected a few times. V gene TRBV6-1 combines with J gene TRBJ1-3; 7 bases line up with TRBD1. The CDR3 loop spans 15 amino acids. Looked up from germline, CDR1 is MNHNS and CDR2 is SASEGT. J gave up 2 bases and V 6 bases, and 7 bases lay outside the gene matches. The CDR3 coding sequence is TGTGCCAGCAGCCGAGACAGGGAAGCTGGAAACACCATATATTTT. This encodes CASSRDREAGNTIYF.

The V call is TRBV27, the J call TRBJ1-5, with D hard to call. Germline assignment: CDR1 MNHEY and CDR2 SMNVEV (reference sequence). V lost 5 bases and J lost 5, with 13 bases in between. The CDR3 sequence is 14 residues long. The CDR3 nucleotides are TGTGCCAGCAGTCTGTTAGGAATAGATCAGCCCCAGCATTTT. The encoded protein is CASSLLGIDQPQHF.

The V gene is TRBV9, the J gene TRBJ1-1; possible D gene TRBD1, 6 bases. Germline-derived CDR1 and CDR2 are SGDLS and YYNGEE. The CDR3 has 15 amino acids. The V and J ends lost 3 bases and 1 base respectively, with 13 bases between them. CDR3 in amino acids: CASSEMGHPNTEAFF. The CDR3 DNA reads as TGTGCCAGCAGCGAGATGGGACATCCGAACACTGAAGCTTTCTTT.

This sequence joins TRBV27 and TRBJ1-4; D not certain. The germline V gene has CDR1 MNHEY and CDR2 SMNVEV (reference sequence). CDR3 length equals 15 residues. V lost 7 bases and J lost 4, with 16 bases in between. The CDR3 sequence: CASKEFRADNEKLFF. Written as DNA, the CDR3 is TGTGCCAGCAAGGAGTTCCGGGCGGATAATGAAAAACTGTTTTTT.